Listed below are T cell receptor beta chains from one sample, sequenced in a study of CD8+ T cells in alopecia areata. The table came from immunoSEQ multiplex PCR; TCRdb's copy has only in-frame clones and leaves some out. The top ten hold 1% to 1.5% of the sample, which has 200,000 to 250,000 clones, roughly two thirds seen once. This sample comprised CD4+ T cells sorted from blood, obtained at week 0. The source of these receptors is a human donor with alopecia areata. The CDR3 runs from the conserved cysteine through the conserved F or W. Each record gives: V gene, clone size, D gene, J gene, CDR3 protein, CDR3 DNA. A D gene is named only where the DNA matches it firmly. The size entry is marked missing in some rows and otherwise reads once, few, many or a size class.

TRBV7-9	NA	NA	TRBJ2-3	CASSSSGGFRDTQYF	TGTGCCAGCAGCTCCTCCGGGGGTTTCAGAGATACGCAGTATTTT
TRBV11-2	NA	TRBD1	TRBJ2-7	CASSSPRQGVGEQYF	TGTGCCAGCAGCTCCCCGAGACAGGGGGTGGGCGAGCAGTACTTC
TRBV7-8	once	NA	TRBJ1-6	CASSPYRASLINSPLHF	TGTGCCAGCAGCCCCTACCGGGCCAGCTTAATAAATTCACCCCTCCACTTT
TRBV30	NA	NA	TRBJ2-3	CAWSVGDTQYF	TGTGCCTGGAGTGTCGGAGATACGCAGTATTTT
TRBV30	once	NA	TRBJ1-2	CAWSNLPGTARGYTF	TGTGCCTGGAGCAACTTACCCGGGACGGCCCGCGGCTACACCTTC
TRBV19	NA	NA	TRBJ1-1	CASSARALNTEAFF	TGTGCCAGTAGTGCCCGGGCCCTGAACACTGAAGCTTTCTTT
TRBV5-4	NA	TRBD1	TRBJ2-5	CASSLASGQGSKTQYF	TGTGCCAGCAGCTTGGCCTCGGGACAGGGCTCAAAGACCCAGTACTTC
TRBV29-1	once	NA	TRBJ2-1	CSVVGGSVYNEQFF	TGCAGCGTTGTTGGAGGGTCCGTCTACAATGAGCAGTTCTTC
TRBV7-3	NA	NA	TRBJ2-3	CASSPGEGGTDTQYF	TGTGCCAGCAGCCCCGGAGAGGGGGGAACAGATACGCAGTATTTT
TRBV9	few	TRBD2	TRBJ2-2	CASSAGTSGGTNTGELFF	TGTGCCAGCAGCGCGGGGACTAGCGGGGGGACTAACACCGGGGAGCTGTTTTTT
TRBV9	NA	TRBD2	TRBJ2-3	CASSPITSADTQYF	TGTGCCAGCAGCCCAATCACTAGCGCAGATACGCAGTATTTT
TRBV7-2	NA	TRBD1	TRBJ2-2	CASSSWTGNTGELFF	TGTGCCAGCAGCTCCTGGACAGGCAACACCGGGGAGCTGTTTTTT
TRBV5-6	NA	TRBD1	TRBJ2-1	CASSLPGQGPPEQFF	TGTGCCAGCAGCTTACCGGGACAGGGTCCCCCGGAGCAGTTCTTC
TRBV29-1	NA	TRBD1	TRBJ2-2	CSVDAGGVGGELFF	TGCAGCGTTGATGCAGGGGGCGTTGGCGGGGAGCTGTTTTTT
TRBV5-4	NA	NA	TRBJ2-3	CASSFRDGTDTQYF	TGTGCCAGCAGCTTCCGGGACGGCACAGATACGCAGTATTTT
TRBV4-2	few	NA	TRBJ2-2	CASSQTVAGGLFF	TGTGCCAGCAGCCAAACGGTAGCCGGGGGGCTGTTTTTT
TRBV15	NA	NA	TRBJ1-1	CATSRAGPNTEAFF	TGTGCCACCAGCCGGGCAGGGCCGAACACTGAAGCTTTCTTT
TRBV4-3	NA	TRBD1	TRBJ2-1	CASSHRQGANEQFF	TGCGCCAGCAGCCACAGACAGGGGGCCAATGAGCAGTTCTTC
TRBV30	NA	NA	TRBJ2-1	CAWSRLVHEQFF	TGTGCCTGGAGTCGACTAGTGCATGAGCAGTTCTTC
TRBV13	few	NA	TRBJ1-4	CASSWDRREKLFF	TGTGCCAGCAGCTGGGACCGTCGGGAAAAACTGTTTTTT
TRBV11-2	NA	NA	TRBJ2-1	CASSLSPARGEQFF	TGTGCCAGCAGCCTTAGTCCCGCGCGTGGCGAGCAGTTCTTC
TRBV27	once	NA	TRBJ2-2	CASSLRGSNTGELFF	TGTGCCAGCAGTTTGAGAGGGTCGAACACCGGGGAGCTGTTTTTT
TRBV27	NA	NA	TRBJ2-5	CASSPQGWGETQYF	TGTGCCAGCAGTCCACAGGGCTGGGGAGAGACCCAGTACTTC
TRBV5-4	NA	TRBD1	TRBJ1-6	CASSLGDRGRRQPLHF	TGTGCCAGCAGCTTAGGGGACAGAGGCCGCCGTCAACCCCTCCACTTT
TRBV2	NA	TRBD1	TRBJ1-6	CASTGQGNSPLHF	TGTGCCAGCACCGGACAGGGGAATTCACCCCTCCACTTT
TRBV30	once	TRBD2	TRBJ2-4	CAWRVGLAGDGSKNIQYF	TGTGCCTGGAGGGTGGGACTAGCGGGGGACGGGTCCAAAAACATTCAGTACTTC
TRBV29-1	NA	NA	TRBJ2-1	CSVGHNEQFF	TGCAGCGTTGGGCACAATGAGCAGTTCTTC
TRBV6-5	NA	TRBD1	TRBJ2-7	CASSPDRARSYEQYF	TGTGCCAGCAGTCCCGACAGGGCGCGGAGCTACGAGCAGTACTTC
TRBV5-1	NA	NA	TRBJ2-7	CASSLEGGEQYF	TGCGCCAGCAGCTTGGAGGGCGGCGAGCAGTACTTC
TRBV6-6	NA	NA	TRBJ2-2	CASGDLGLQNTGELFF	TGTGCCAGCGGGGACTTAGGACTACAGAACACCGGGGAGCTGTTTTTT
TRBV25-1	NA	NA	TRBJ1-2	CASSTPGINYGYTF	TGTGCCAGCAGTACGCCAGGGATTAACTATGGCTACACCTTC
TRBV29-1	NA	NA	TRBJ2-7	CSVEESYEQYF	TGCAGCGTTGAAGAGTCCTACGAGCAGTACTTC
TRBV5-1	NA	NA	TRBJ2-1	CASSLDPAFNEQFF	TGCGCCAGCAGCTTGGATCCAGCCTTCAATGAGCAGTTCTTC
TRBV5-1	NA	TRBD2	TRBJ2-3	CASSAGGHTDTQYF	TGCGCCAGCAGCGCGGGGGGCCACACAGATACGCAGTATTTT
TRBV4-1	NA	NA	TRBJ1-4	CASSQEMGTPGEKLFF	TGCGCCAGCAGCCAAGAGATGGGGACACCCGGTGAAAAACTGTTTTTT
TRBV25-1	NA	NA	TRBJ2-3	CASSDLQGGRTDTQYF	TGTGCCAGCAGTGACTTACAGGGGGGGAGGACAGATACGCAGTATTTT